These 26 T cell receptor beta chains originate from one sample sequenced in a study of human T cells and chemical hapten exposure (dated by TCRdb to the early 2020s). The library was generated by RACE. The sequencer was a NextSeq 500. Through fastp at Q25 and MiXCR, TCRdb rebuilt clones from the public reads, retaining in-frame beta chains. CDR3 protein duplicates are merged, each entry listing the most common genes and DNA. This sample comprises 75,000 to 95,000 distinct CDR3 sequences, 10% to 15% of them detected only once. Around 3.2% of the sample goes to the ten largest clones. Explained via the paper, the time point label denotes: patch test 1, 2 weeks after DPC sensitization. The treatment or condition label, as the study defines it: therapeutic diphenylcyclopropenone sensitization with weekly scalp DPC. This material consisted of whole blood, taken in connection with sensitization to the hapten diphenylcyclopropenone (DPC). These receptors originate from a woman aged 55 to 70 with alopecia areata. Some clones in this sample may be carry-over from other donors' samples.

This CDR3 is CASSLNVAANTEAFF. The CDR3 nucleotides are TGTGCCAGCAGCCTAAACGTCGCGGCGAACACTGAAGCTTTCTTT. This chain links TRBV7-8 with TRBJ1-1; no clear D gene. This CDR3 spans 15 amino acids. The V and J ends lost 5 bases and 1 base respectively, with 14 bases between them. The germline V gene has CDR1 SGHVS and CDR2 FQNEAQ.

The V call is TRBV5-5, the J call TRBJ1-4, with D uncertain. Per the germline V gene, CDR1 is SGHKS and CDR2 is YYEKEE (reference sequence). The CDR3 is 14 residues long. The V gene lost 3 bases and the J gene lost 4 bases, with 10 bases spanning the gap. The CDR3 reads CASSYRTYNEKLFF. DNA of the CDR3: TGTGCCAGCAGCTACCGGACCTATAATGAAAAACTGTTTTTT.

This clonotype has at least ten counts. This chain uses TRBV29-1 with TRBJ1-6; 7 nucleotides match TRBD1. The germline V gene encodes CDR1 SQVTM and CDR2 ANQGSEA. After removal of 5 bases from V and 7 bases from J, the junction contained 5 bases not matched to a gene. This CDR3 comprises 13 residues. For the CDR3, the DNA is TGCAGCGTTAGGGACAGAACAAATTCACCCCTCCACTTT. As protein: CSVRDRTNSPLHF. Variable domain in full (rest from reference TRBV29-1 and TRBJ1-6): SAVISQKPSRDICQRGTSLTIQCQVDSQVTMMFWYRQQPGQSLTLIATANQGSEATYESGFVIDKFPISRPNLTFSTLTVSNMSPEDSSIYLCSVRDRTNSPLHFGNGTRLTVT.

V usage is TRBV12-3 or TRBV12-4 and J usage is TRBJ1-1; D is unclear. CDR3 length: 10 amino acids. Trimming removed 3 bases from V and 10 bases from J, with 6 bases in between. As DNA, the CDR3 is TGTGCCAGCAGTTTTGGAGGAGCTTTCTTT. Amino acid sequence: CASSFGGAFF.

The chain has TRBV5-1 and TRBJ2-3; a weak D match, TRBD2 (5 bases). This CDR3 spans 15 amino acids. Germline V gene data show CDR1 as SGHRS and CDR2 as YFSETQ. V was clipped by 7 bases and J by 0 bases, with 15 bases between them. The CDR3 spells CASRRTALSTDTQYF. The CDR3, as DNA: TGCGCCAGCCGGCGGACTGCCCTAAGCACAGATACGCAGTATTTT.

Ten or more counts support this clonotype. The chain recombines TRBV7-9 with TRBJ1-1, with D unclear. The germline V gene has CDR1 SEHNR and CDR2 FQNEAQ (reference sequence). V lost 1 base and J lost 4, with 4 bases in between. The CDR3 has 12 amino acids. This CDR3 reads CASSLVVTEAFF. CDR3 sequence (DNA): TGTGCCAGCAGCTTAGTCGTCACTGAAGCTTTCTTT.

CDR3 sequence: CSAEGDRGTGELFF. The CDR3 DNA reads as TGCAGTGCAGAGGGGGACAGGGGCACCGGGGAGCTGTTTTTT. V and J are TRBV20-1 and TRBJ2-2, with 10 nucleotides matching TRBD1. In germline, CDR1 is DFQATT, CDR2 SNEGSKA (reference sequence). The CDR3 contains 14 residues. The trim removed 6 bases at V and 4 bases at J, leaving 5 bases unmatched.

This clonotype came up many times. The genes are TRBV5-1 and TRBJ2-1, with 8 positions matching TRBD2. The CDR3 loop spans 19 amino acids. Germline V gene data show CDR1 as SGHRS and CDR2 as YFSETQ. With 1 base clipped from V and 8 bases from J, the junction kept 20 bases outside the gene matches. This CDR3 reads CASSLMLALGTREFYEQFF. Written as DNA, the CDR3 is TGCGCCAGCAGCTTGATGCTCGCACTGGGGACTAGGGAATTTTATGAGCAGTTCTTC.

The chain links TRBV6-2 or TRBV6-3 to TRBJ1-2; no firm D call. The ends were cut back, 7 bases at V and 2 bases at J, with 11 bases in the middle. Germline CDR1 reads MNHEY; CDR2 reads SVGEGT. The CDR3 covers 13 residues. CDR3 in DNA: TGTGCCAGCAATTTGGGCAGGAACTATGGCTACACCTTC. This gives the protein CASNLGRNYGYTF.

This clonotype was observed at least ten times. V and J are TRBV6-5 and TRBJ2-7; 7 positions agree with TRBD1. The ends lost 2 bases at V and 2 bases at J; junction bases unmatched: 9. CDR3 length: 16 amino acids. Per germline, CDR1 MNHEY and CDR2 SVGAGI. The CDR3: CASSYGSGTVTYEQYF. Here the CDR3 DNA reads TGTGCCAGCAGTTACGGTTCGGGGACAGTGACCTACGAGCAGTACTTC.

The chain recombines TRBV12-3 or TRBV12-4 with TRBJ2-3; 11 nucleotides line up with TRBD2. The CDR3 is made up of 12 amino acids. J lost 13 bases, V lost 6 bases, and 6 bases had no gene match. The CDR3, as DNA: TGTGCCAGCAGCCCGGGACTAGCGGAGGAGTATTTT. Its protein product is CASSPGLAEEYF.

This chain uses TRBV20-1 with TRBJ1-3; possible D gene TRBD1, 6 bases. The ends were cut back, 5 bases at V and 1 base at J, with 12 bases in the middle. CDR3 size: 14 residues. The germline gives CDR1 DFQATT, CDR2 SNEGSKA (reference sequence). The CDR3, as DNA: TGCAGTGCTCCAGGACAGAGTTCTGGAAACACCATATATTTT. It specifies CSAPGQSSGNTIYF.

CDR3 nucleotide sequence: TGTGCCAGCAGCTTTTATGCTCAGGGAGAGACCCAGTACTTC. This gives the protein CASSFYAQGETQYF. V usage is TRBV7-9 and J usage is TRBJ2-5, with TRBD1 as a possible D gene (5 bases). Trimming pared 3 bases from V and 4 bases from J, leaving 12 bases between. The CDR3 is 14 residues long. CDR1 SEHNR and CDR2 FQNEAQ come from the germline V gene (reference sequence).

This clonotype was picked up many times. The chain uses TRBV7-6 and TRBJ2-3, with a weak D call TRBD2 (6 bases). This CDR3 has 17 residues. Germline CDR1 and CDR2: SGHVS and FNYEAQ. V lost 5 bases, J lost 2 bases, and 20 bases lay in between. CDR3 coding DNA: TGTGCCAGCAGCCCAGGGCTCGCGGGGAGCACCACAGATACGCAGTATTTT. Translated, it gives CASSPGLAGSTTDTQYF.

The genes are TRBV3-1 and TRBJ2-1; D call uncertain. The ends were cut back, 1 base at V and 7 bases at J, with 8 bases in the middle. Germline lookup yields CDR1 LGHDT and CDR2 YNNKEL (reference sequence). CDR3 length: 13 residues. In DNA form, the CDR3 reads TGTGCCAGCAGCCAAGGAAGTAGGAATGAGCAGTTCTTC. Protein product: CASSQGSRNEQFF.

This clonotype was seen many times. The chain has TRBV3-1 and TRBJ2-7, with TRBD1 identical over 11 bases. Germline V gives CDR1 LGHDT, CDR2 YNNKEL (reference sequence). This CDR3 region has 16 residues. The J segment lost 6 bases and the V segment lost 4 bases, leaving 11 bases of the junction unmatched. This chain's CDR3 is CASSLDPGTGGSEQYF. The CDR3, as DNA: TGTGCCAGCAGCCTAGATCCCGGGACAGGGGGGTCCGAGCAGTACTTC.

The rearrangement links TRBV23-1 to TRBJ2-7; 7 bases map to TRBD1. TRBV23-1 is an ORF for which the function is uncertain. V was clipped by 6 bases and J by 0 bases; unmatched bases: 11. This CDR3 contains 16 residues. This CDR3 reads CASSTNGQARSYEQYF. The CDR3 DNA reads TGCGCCAGCAGCACAAACGGACAGGCGCGCTCCTACGAGCAGTACTTC.

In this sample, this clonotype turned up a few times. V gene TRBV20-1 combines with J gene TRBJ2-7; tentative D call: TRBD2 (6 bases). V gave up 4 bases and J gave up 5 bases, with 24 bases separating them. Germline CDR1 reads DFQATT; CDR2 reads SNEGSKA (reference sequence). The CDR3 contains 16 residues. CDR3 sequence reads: CSANPGFGREVNEQYF. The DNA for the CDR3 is TGCAGTGCTAACCCGGGCTTCGGGCGGGAAGTGAACGAGCAGTACTTC.

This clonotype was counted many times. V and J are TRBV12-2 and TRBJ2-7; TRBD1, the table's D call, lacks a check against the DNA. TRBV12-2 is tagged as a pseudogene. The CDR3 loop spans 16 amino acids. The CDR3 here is CASRLHKDREGNEQYF. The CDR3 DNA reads TGTGCAAGTCGCTTACATAAGGACAGGGAAGGAAACGAGCAGTACTTC.

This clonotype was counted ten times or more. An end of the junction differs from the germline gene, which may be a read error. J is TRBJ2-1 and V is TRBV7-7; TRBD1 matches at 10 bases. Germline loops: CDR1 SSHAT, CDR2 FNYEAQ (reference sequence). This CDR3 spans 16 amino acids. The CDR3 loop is CASSKGGTGAYNEQFF. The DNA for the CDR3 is TGTGCTAGCAGCAAAGGAGGGACAGGGGCGTACAATGAGCAGTTCTTC.

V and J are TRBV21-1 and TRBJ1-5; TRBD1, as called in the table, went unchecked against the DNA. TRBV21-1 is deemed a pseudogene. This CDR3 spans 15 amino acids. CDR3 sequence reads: CASTPTTDPNQPQHF. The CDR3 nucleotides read TGTGCCAGCACCCCTACGACGGACCCCAATCAGCCCCAGCATTTT.

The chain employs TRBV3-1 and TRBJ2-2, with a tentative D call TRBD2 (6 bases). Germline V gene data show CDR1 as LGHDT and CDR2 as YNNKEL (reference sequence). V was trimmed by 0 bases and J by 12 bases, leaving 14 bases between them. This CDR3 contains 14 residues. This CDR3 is CASSQDRGGMQLFF. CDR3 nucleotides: TGTGCCAGCAGCCAAGATCGAGGAGGGATGCAGCTGTTTTTT.

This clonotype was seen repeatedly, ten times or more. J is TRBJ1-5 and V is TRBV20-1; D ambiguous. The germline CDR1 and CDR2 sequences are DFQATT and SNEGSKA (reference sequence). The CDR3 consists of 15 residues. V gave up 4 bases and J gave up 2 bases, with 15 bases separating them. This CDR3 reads CSAMWTPAGNQPQHF. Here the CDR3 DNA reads TGCAGTGCTATGTGGACGCCAGCTGGCAATCAGCCCCAGCATTTT.

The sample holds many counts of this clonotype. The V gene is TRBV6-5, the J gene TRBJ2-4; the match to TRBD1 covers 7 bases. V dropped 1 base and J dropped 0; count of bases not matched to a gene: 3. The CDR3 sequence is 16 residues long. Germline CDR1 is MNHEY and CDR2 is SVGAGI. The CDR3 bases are TGTGCCAGCAGTTACTTACCAGGGGGAGCCAAAAACATTCAGTACTTC. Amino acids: CASSYLPGGAKNIQYF.

The CDR3 DNA is TGCAGCGTTGTCCAGGGGGCTGGGGACACTGAAGCTTTCTTT. Translation gives CSVVQGAGDTEAFF. The chain couples TRBV29-1 to TRBJ1-1; 8 nucleotides match TRBD1. The CDR3 covers 14 residues. V was pared by 4 bases and J by 3 bases, with 7 bases of the junction left unmatched. Germline CDR1 reads SQVTM; CDR2 reads ANQGSEA.

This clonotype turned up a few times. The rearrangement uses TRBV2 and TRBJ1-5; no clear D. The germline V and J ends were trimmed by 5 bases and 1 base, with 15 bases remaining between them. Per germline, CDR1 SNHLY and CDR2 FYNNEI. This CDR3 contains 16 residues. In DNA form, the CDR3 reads TGTGCCAGCAGTCAACCGGACCCGGCGAGCAATCAGCCCCAGCATTTT. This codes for CASSQPDPASNQPQHF.